A single sample is the source of the 29 T cell receptor beta chains below, sequenced in a study of vaccination effects on CD4 cells after COVID-19. Expansion of antigen-specific CD4+ T cells with viral peptide pools was carried out by the ViraFEST assay before sequencing. It was after 10 days of culture that CD4+ T cells were isolated. The person acquired a PCR-confirmed SARS-CoV-2 infection between March and December 2020. These receptors lack a known antigen. Assay: immunoSEQ multiplex PCR; the TCRdb copy retains only in-frame clones and omits some. Of around 25,000 clones listed, 69% were seen once; the top ten hold less than 20%. The sequencing used CD4+ T cells from PBMCs cultured with SARS-CoV-2 spike peptides, collected before COVID-19 vaccination. The receptor set was obtained from a human donor who had a prior SARS-CoV-2 infection.

Only a few counts were recorded for this clone. V is TRBV4-2 and J is TRBJ2-2; TRBD2 matches 8 bases. Trimming cost V 3 bases and J 5 bases; bases outside gene matches: 8. Germline V CDR1 and CDR2: LGHNA, YNFKEQ. The CDR3 sequence is 16 residues long. The CDR3 DNA is TGTGCCAGCAGCCAGGCGGCAGCGGGAGATACCGGGGAGCTGTTTTTT. Protein sequence: CASSQAAAGDTGELFF.

The V gene is TRBV6-4, the J gene TRBJ1-3; D unclear. Deletions cut 0 bases from V and 0 bases from J, with 27 bases between. The CDR3 is 22 residues long. Germline-derived CDR1 and CDR2 are MRHNA and SNTAGT. The CDR3 bases are TGTGCCAGCAGTGACTCGGGTTTGGCGCAAACGGGCAGAAAGGACTCTGGAAACACCATATATTTT. Its translation is CASSDSGLAQTGRKDSGNTIYF.

The J gene is TRBJ1-2, the V gene TRBV2; the match to TRBD1 covers 12 bases. The ends lost 9 bases at V and 5 bases at J; junction bases unmatched: 4. The CDR3 runs 13 residues. Germline CDR1 reads SNHLY; CDR2 reads FYNNEI. The CDR3 region is CARSGQGAYGYTF. For the CDR3, the DNA is TGTGCCAGATCGGGACAGGGGGCATATGGCTACACCTTC.

This chain links TRBV2 with TRBJ2-4; no clear D gene. Germline loops: CDR1 SNHLY, CDR2 FYNNEI. The CDR3 extends over 17 amino acids. The V and J ends lost 8 bases and 0 bases respectively, with 20 bases between them. The CDR3 DNA sequence: TGTGCCAGCTCCCGCGAAGGCCTTGATAGAGCCAAAAACATTCAGTACTTC. Protein sequence: CASSREGLDRAKNIQYF.

This clone was picked up one time. The V call is TRBV5-6, the J call TRBJ2-7; TRBD1 matches 7 bases. CDR3 length: 16 amino acids. V gave up 4 bases and J gave up 0 bases; unmatched junction bases: 10. CDR1 SGHDT and CDR2 YYEEEE come from the germline V gene. The CDR3 DNA follows: TGTGCCAGCAGCGAGCCAGGGGGAACTCTCTCCTACGAGCAGTACTTC. It encodes CASSEPGGTLSYEQYF.

The genes are TRBV4-1 and TRBJ1-1, with D tentatively TRBD1 (5 bases). The CDR3 loop spans 18 amino acids. V dropped 1 base and J dropped 0 bases, with 18 bases sitting between them. Germline CDR1 reads MGHRA; CDR2 reads YSYEKL. CDR3 nucleotide sequence: TGCGCCAGCAGCCAAGGAGGAACACGGGGCAAAATGAACACTGAAGCTTTCTTT. This encodes CASSQGGTRGKMNTEAFF.

V gene TRBV7-8 combines with J gene TRBJ2-1, with 7 positions matching TRBD2. The CDR3 is 13 residues long. The germline gives CDR1 SGHVS, CDR2 FQNEAQ. Germline trimming cut 1 base from V and 9 bases from J; bases unmatched to any gene: 3. Here the CDR3 DNA reads TGTGCCAGCAGCTTAGGAAGGGAGGGTGAGCAGTTCTTC. This encodes CASSLGREGEQFF.

The V gene is TRBV5-1, the J gene TRBJ1-3, with 7 bases fitting TRBD1. In germline, CDR1 is SGHRS, CDR2 YFSETQ. Unmatched junction bases numbered 6, after V lost 7 bases and J lost 2 bases. The CDR3 has 14 residues. The CDR3 spells CASGTGAAGNTIYF. The CDR3, as DNA: TGCGCCAGCGGAACAGGGGCTGCTGGAAACACCATATATTTT. The full variable domain, completed using reference TRBV5-1 and TRBJ1-3, is KAGVTQTPRYLIKTRGQQVTLSCSPISGHRSVSWYQQTPGQGLQFLFEYFSETQRNKGNFPGRFSGRQFSNSRSEMNVSTLELGDSALYLCASGTGAAGNTIYFGEGSWLTVV.

The chain uses TRBV6-6 and TRBJ2-2; 7 bases are a match to TRBD1. This CDR3 contains 15 residues. Germline CDR1 and CDR2: MNHNY and SVGAGI (reference sequence). The V gene end was trimmed by 5 bases and the J gene end by 6 bases; junction bases not matched to a gene: 9. The CDR3 DNA follows: TGTGCCAGCAGTCAACGACAGGGCGGCTCCGGGGAGCTGTTTTTT. Translating gives CASSQRQGGSGELFF.

V and J are TRBV5-1 and TRBJ2-2; D perhaps matches TRBD2 (6 bases). Germline CDR1 is SGHRS and CDR2 is YFSETQ. Trimming removed 0 bases at V and 2 bases at J, with 8 bases between. This CDR3 is built from 15 residues. The CDR3 sequence: CASSLGDSNTGELFF. For the CDR3, the DNA is TGCGCCAGCAGCTTGGGGGACTCAAACACCGGGGAGCTGTTTTTT. Full variable domain (missing parts from reference TRBV5-1 and TRBJ2-2): KAGVTQTPRYLIKTRGQQVTLSCSPISGHRSVSWYQQTPGQGLQFLFEYFSETQRNKGNFPGRFSGRQFSNSRSEMNVSTLELGDSALYLCASSLGDSNTGELFFGEGSRLTVL.

V usage is TRBV6-6 and J usage is TRBJ2-7, with TRBD2 as a possible D gene (6 bases). In germline, CDR1 is MNHNY, CDR2 SVGAGI (reference sequence). There are 14 residues in the CDR3. The ends were cut back, 2 bases at V and 5 bases at J, with 13 bases in the middle. CDR3 DNA sequence: TGTGCCAGCAGTTACAGGCTAGCGCACGACGAGCAGTACTTC. It is translated as CASSYRLAHDEQYF.

This rearrangement joins TRBV4-3 to TRBJ2-1; TRBD2 matches 10 bases. V lost 2 bases and J lost 6; bases outside the gene matches: 7. CDR1 is LGHNA, CDR2 YSLEER, per germline. This CDR3 is 16 amino acids long. CDR3 sequence reads: CASSQPGLARSNEQFF. CDR3 coding DNA: TGCGCCAGCAGCCAACCGGGACTAGCGCGGAGCAATGAGCAGTTCTTC.

In its sample, this clone was seen once. This rearrangement joins TRBV3-1 (or the pseudogene TRBV3-2) to TRBJ2-1, with D tentatively TRBD2 (7 bases). This CDR3 comprises 16 residues. The ends were cut back, 4 bases at V and 1 base at J, with 14 bases in the middle. The germline V gene encodes CDR1 LGHDT and CDR2 YNNKEL (reference sequence). The CDR3 sequence is CASSLSRGASYNEQFF. CDR3 nucleotide sequence: TGTGCCAGCAGCCTTAGTCGGGGGGCATCCTACAATGAGCAGTTCTTC.

The CDR3 sequence is CASSLRDRGYSAGNTIYF. CDR3 nucleotides: TGTGCCAGCAGCTTAAGGGACAGGGGGTATTCCGCTGGAAACACCATATATTTT. The rearrangement joins TRBV13 to TRBJ1-3, with 11 nucleotides matching TRBD1. Germline lookup yields CDR1 PRHDT and CDR2 FYEKMQ (reference sequence). Unmatched junction bases numbered 8, after V lost 2 bases and J lost 2 bases. CDR3 size: 18 residues.

The chain combines TRBV19 with TRBJ1-1, with D maybe TRBD1 (6 bases). Trimming pared 9 bases from V and 1 base from J, leaving 18 bases between. The CDR3 is made up of 15 amino acids. CDR1 and CDR2 (germline): LNHDA, SQIVND (reference sequence). The DNA for the CDR3 is TGTGCCAGCCGACCGATTGCAGGGGAGAACACTGAAGCTTTCTTT. Translating it yields CASRPIAGENTEAFF.

The V and J genes are TRBV4-2 and TRBJ2-7, with a possible D match to TRBD2 (6 bases). Germline V lookup: CDR1 LGHNA, CDR2 YNFKEQ. Trimming took off 4 bases at V and 1 base at J, with 11 bases between the two ends. The CDR3 has 14 residues. The CDR3, as DNA: TGTGCCAGCAGCCCGGACTACCAATCCTACGAGCAGTACTTC. Amino acids: CASSPDYQSYEQYF.

The chain uses TRBV2 and TRBJ2-3; TRBD2 agrees at 12 bases. Germline V gene sequence: CDR1 SNHLY, CDR2 FYNNEI. The CDR3 runs to 15 residues. Trimming took 3 bases from V and 9 from J; bases not matched to a gene: 7. CDR3 in amino acids: CASSETSGSRPTQYF. The CDR3 region has the DNA TGTGCCAGCAGTGAGACTAGCGGGAGTCGGCCCACGCAGTATTTT.

This clone appeared a single time. The V and J genes are TRBV15 and TRBJ1-2; TRBD1 might be the D (5 bases). Germline V lookup: CDR1 LNHNV, CDR2 YYDKDF (reference sequence). V shed 1 base and J shed 3 bases, with 12 bases lying between them. The CDR3 covers 15 residues. The CDR3, as DNA: TGTGCCACCAGCAGAGGTACAGGCGTCGACTATGGCTACACCTTC. Translated, it gives CATSRGTGVDYGYTF.

V is TRBV7-9 and J is TRBJ2-1; D tentatively fits TRBD1 or TRBD2 (6 bases each). The germline V gene encodes CDR1 SEHNR and CDR2 FQNEAQ (reference sequence). The length of the CDR3 is 15 residues. V gave up 5 bases and J gave up 8 bases, with 19 bases separating them. In DNA form, the CDR3 reads TGTGCCAGCAGCCGTCGTTTCGGGGGCGGCGATGAGCAGTTCTTC. Protein sequence: CASSRRFGGGDEQFF. The whole variable domain, filled in from reference TRBV7-9 and TRBJ2-1, reads DTGVSQNPRHKITKRGQNVTFRCDPISEHNRLYWYRQTLGQGPEFLTYFQNEAQLEKSRLLSDRFSAERPKGSFSTLEIQRTEQGDSAMYLCASSRRFGGGDEQFFGPGTRLTVL.

This clone was seen more than once but under ten times. V is TRBV30 and J is TRBJ2-3, with 16 bases aligning to TRBD2. Germline CDR1 and CDR2: GTSNPN and SVGIG (reference sequence). The junction had 9 bases not matched to a gene; V was cut back by 2 bases and J by 4 bases. The CDR3 is 18 amino acids. The CDR3 nucleotides read TGTGCCTGGAGTACACCGGGACTAGCGGGAGGGCTTCCAGATACGCAGTATTTT. Translation: CAWSTPGLAGGLPDTQYF. Based on the CDR3 plus reference TRBV30 and TRBJ2-3, the full variable domain is SQTIHQWPATLVQPVGSPLSLECTVEGTSNPNLYWYRQAAGRGLQLLFYSVGIGQISSEVPQNLSASRPQDRQFILSSKKLLLSDSGFYLCAWSTPGLAGGLPDTQYFGPGTRLTVL.

The V call is TRBV19, the J call TRBJ1-2, with unresolved D. The V gene's germline CDR1 is LNHDA and CDR2 SQIVND (reference sequence). V lost 10 bases to trimming and J lost 2 bases, with 20 bases between them. The CDR3 sequence is 15 residues long. The CDR3 nucleotides are TGTGCCACCGAAATAGAGCGAATGGGGAACTATGGCTACACCTTC. Protein sequence: CATEIERMGNYGYTF.

The CDR3 DNA follows: TGTGCCTGGGAGGACAGGGGGCAAGGGTACGGCTACACCTTC. It codes for CAWEDRGQGYGYTF. J is TRBJ1-2 and V is TRBV30; 11 bases match TRBD1. This CDR3 has 14 residues. J gave up 8 bases and V 5 bases, and 10 bases lay outside the gene matches. Germline CDR1 GTSNPN, CDR2 SVGIG (reference sequence).

CDR3 region: CASSSRGYQPQHF. CDR3 bases: TGTGCCAGCAGCTCCAGGGGGTATCAGCCCCAGCATTTT. This sequence joins TRBV7-2 and TRBJ1-5; TRBD1 matches at 7 bases. Trimming cost V 4 bases and J 5 bases; bases outside gene matches: 2. The CDR3 has 13 residues. Germline CDR1 SGHTA, CDR2 FQGNSA. Complete variable domain (other parts from reference TRBV7-2 and TRBJ1-5): GAGVSQSPSNKVTEKGKDVELRCDPISGHTALYWYRQSLGQGLEFLIYFQGNSAPDKSGLPSDRFSAERTGGSVSTLTIQRTQQEDSAVYLCASSSRGYQPQHFGDGTRLSIL.

The V gene is TRBV6-4, the J gene TRBJ2-1; TRBD2 agrees at 9 bases. There are 14 residues in the CDR3. V lost 5 bases and J lost 4; bases outside the gene matches: 3. Germline lookup yields CDR1 MRHNA and CDR2 SNTAGT. The CDR3 is CASSQLAGYNEQFF. The CDR3 DNA follows: TGTGCCAGCAGTCAACTAGCGGGTTACAATGAGCAGTTCTTC.

This clone came up a few times. The chain uses TRBV5-4 and TRBJ1-6, with TRBD1 as a possible D gene (5 bases). Trimming removed 4 bases from V and 5 bases from J, with 13 bases in between. The CDR3 spans 15 residues. Per germline, CDR1 SGHNT and CDR2 YYREEE (reference sequence). The CDR3 DNA sequence: TGTGCCAGCAGCCCCGGGTGGGGGGATAATTCACCCCTCCACTTT. It translates to CASSPGWGDNSPLHF.

J is TRBJ2-2 and V is TRBV5-3, with 11 bases lining up with TRBD1. TRBV5-3 is classed as an ORF, of uncertain function. The CDR3 length is 18 residues. V lost 4 bases and J lost 9; bases outside the gene matches: 17. The CDR3 protein is CARSPGQGAQDEKRELFF. As DNA, the CDR3 is TGTGCCAGAAGCCCCGGACAGGGGGCTCAGGACGAGAAGCGGGAGCTGTTTTTT.

The V and J genes are TRBV4-3 and TRBJ1-3; D is uncertain. Trimming cost V 0 bases and J 0 bases, with 6 bases left between them. The CDR3 has 15 residues. Per germline, CDR1 LGHNA and CDR2 YSLEER. Here the CDR3 reads CASSQELISGNTIYF. Here the CDR3 DNA reads TGCGCCAGCAGCCAAGAACTGATCTCTGGAAACACCATATATTTT.

V gene TRBV6-5 combines with J gene TRBJ1-1, with TRBD1 matching 8 bases. After removal of 9 bases from V and 0 bases from J, the junction contained 9 bases not matched to a gene. Germline V gene data show CDR1 as MNHEY and CDR2 as SVGAGI. The CDR3 length is 15 residues. CDR3 nucleotides: TGTGCCAGTAACTACAGGGGGGGAGTGAACACTGAAGCTTTCTTT. The encoded protein is CASNYRGGVNTEAFF.

This chain connects TRBV6-5 to TRBJ2-2; the D is unclear. Germline lookup yields CDR1 MNHEY and CDR2 SVGAGI. V lost 5 bases and J 2 bases, leaving 12 bases between the germline ends. The CDR3 sequence is 15 residues long. As DNA, the CDR3 is TGTGCCAGCAGTCGGGCCGTAATTAACACCGGGGAGCTGTTTTTT. Translation: CASSRAVINTGELFF.